One and the same sample provided the 23 T cell receptor beta chains below, sequenced in a study of cytomegalovirus exposure and HLA in healthy donors. PCR employed 60 Vbeta and 13 Jbeta primers. Assay: immunoSEQ multiplex PCR; the TCRdb copy retains only in-frame clones and omits some. The sample holds fewer than 200,000 clones; 78% are singletons and the top ten take roughly 15%. The specimen sequenced was PBMCs. These receptors all come from a woman in her 30s in good health and CMV-seropositive.

The chain combines TRBV4-2 with TRBJ2-7, with TRBD2 identical over 10 bases. Germline trimming cut 3 bases from V and 1 base from J; bases unmatched to any gene: 3. Germline V gives CDR1 LGHNA, CDR2 YNFKEQ. CDR3 length: 15 amino acids. CDR3 loop: CASSQGTSESYEQYF. Here the CDR3 DNA reads TGTGCCAGCAGCCAGGGGACTAGCGAATCCTACGAGCAGTACTTC.

This sequence joins TRBV5-1 and TRBJ2-7; D may be TRBD1 (6 bases). Between the trimmed V and J ends, which lost 0 bases and 0 bases, there was a span of 10 bases. The CDR3 totals 15 residues. Germline lookup yields CDR1 SGHRS and CDR2 YFSETQ. The CDR3 region has the DNA TGCGCCAGCAGCTTGGAGGGACATAGCTCCTACGAGCAGTACTTC. As protein: CASSLEGHSSYEQYF.

The chain is built from TRBV19 and TRBJ1-1; the D gene is possibly TRBD1 (5 bases). V dropped 10 bases and J dropped 8 bases, with 14 bases sitting between them. Germline V CDR1 and CDR2: LNHDA, SQIVND (reference sequence). The CDR3 consists of 11 residues. CDR3 region: CATDQGSEAFF. The CDR3 coding sequence is TGTGCCACCGACCAGGGTTCAGAAGCTTTCTTT.

This rearrangement joins TRBV10-3 to TRBJ2-2, with TRBD2 matching over 9 bases. The CDR3 contains 16 residues. Germline loops: CDR1 ENHRY, CDR2 SYGVKD. Losses at the gene ends were 3 bases for V and 4 bases for J; bases not matched to a gene: 6. CDR3 region: CAISEKRGAGTGELFF. The CDR3 DNA sequence: TGTGCCATCAGTGAAAAGCGGGGGGCCGGCACCGGGGAGCTGTTTTTT.

This chain joins TRBV4-3 and TRBJ1-2; maybe TRBD1 (6 bases). V was cut by 1 base and J by 8 bases, with 14 bases left in between. The V gene's germline CDR1 is LGHNA and CDR2 YSLEER. There are 14 residues in the CDR3. The CDR3 sequence: CASSQGGGGQGYTF. The DNA of the CDR3 is TGCGCCAGCAGCCAAGGTGGGGGGGGACAAGGCTACACCTTC.

The CDR3, as DNA: TGTGCCAGTAGTCTTCAAAGGACAGGGAGATCTGGAAACACCATATATTTT. Encoded protein: CASSLQRTGRSGNTIYF. The chain is built from TRBV19 and TRBJ1-3; TRBD1 matches at 8 bases. The ends lost 5 bases at V and 1 base at J; junction bases unmatched: 10. CDR1 is LNHDA and CDR2 is SQIVND in the germline V gene (reference sequence). This CDR3 has 17 amino acids.

This chain joins TRBV9 and TRBJ2-1; 7 nucleotides align to TRBD1. The germline gives CDR1 SGDLS, CDR2 YYNGEE. The V gene end was trimmed by 7 bases and the J gene end by 3 bases; junction bases not matched to a gene: 1. This CDR3 has 12 residues. In nucleotides, the CDR3 is TGTGCCAGCCAGGGGGACTACAATGAGCAGTTCTTC. Protein product: CASQGDYNEQFF.

The genes are TRBV4-3 and TRBJ2-2; 9 positions match TRBD2. V gave up 0 bases and J gave up 6 bases; unmatched junction bases: 11. The CDR3 is made up of 18 amino acids. Germline lookup yields CDR1 LGHNA and CDR2 YSLEER. CDR3 in DNA: TGCGCCAGCAGCCAAGAAAGGGTAGCGGGAGATATGGCCGGGGAGCTGTTTTTT. Translation gives CASSQERVAGDMAGELFF.

The chain is built from TRBV5-4 and TRBJ1-2, with 7 bases that match TRBD1. Germline values: CDR1 SGHNT, CDR2 YYREEE (reference sequence). CDR3 length equals 14 residues. Unmatched junction bases numbered 7, after V lost 4 bases and J lost 4 bases. CDR3 in DNA: TGTGCCAGCAGCCAGACAGGGCTAAGCTATGGCTACACCTTC. It codes for CASSQTGLSYGYTF.

This clone was seen a few times. The rearrangement uses TRBV2 and TRBJ2-1; D possibly corresponds to TRBD2 (6 bases). This CDR3 comprises 15 residues. Per germline, CDR1 SNHLY and CDR2 FYNNEI. V was clipped by 4 bases and J by 3 bases, with 13 bases between them. The CDR3 DNA sequence: TGTGCCAGCAGTGTTGGCGGGATGGACTACAATGAGCAGTTCTTC. This translates into CASSVGGMDYNEQFF. Looking up the rest from reference TRBV2 and TRBJ2-1 gives the full variable domain: EPEVTQTPSHQVTQMGQEVILRCVPISNHLYFYWYRQILGQKVEFLVSFYNNEISEKSEIFDDQFSVERPDGSNFTLKIRSTKLEDSAMYFCASSVGGMDYNEQFFGPGTRLTVL.

This clone was seen a handful of times. CDR3: CASSLQRDTQYF. DNA of the CDR3: TGTGCCAGCAGCTTACAGAGAGATACGCAGTATTTT. This chain connects TRBV5-6 to TRBJ2-3, with D hard to call. Germline lookup yields CDR1 SGHDT and CDR2 YYEEEE. V was cut by 2 bases and J by 5 bases, with 6 bases left in between. The CDR3 contains 12 residues.

The J gene is TRBJ2-5, the V gene TRBV11-2, with D perhaps matching TRBD2 (6 bases). Germline loops: CDR1 SGHAT, CDR2 FQNNGV. The V gene lost 5 bases and the J gene lost 2 bases, with 18 bases spanning the gap. The CDR3 covers 16 residues. CDR3 sequence: CASSPFRLGGQETQYF. DNA for the CDR3: TGTGCCAGCAGCCCATTTCGCTTGGGAGGACAAGAGACCCAGTACTTC.

The gene calls are TRBV4-2 and TRBJ1-6, with D unclear. The CDR3 runs 15 residues. Germline CDR1 is LGHNA and CDR2 is YNFKEQ. The V gene lost 1 base and the J gene lost 6 bases, with 10 bases spanning the gap. CDR3 nucleotide sequence: TGTGCCAGCAGCCAAGCACACAGCCTTAATTCACCCCTCCACTTT. This sequence encodes CASSQAHSLNSPLHF.

The chain is built from TRBV28 and TRBJ2-2; possible D gene TRBD2, 6 bases. The V end lost 5 bases, the J end lost 5 bases, and 15 bases lay between the germline ends. Looked up from germline, CDR1 is MDHEN and CDR2 is SYDVKM. The CDR3 loop spans 15 amino acids. The CDR3 nucleotides read TGTGCCAGCAGTCCGCGTCGGGCGGGGACCGGGGAGCTGTTTTTT. Translation gives CASSPRRAGTGELFF.

The CDR3 DNA sequence: TGTGCCAGCAGTTCTACAGGGGGTTCTTATGGCTACACCTTC. Its translation: CASSSTGGSYGYTF. The rearrangement links TRBV6-1 to TRBJ1-2; TRBD1 matches 8 bases. Germline CDR1 is MNHNS and CDR2 is SASEGT. This CDR3 has 14 amino acids. Losses at the gene ends were 5 bases for V and 5 bases for J; bases not matched to a gene: 7.

The chain employs TRBV15 and TRBJ1-5; weak D call: TRBD1 (5 bases). Germline CDR1 is LNHNV and CDR2 is YYDKDF (reference sequence). The CDR3 loop spans 13 amino acids. V shed 0 bases and J shed 9 bases, with 9 bases lying between them. CDR3 amino acids: CATSRDRTSPQHF. The CDR3 DNA follows: TGTGCCACCAGCAGAGACAGGACATCGCCCCAGCATTTT. Full variable domain (outside the CDR3, taken from reference TRBV15 and TRBJ1-5): DAMVIQNPRYQVTQFGKPVTLSCSQTLNHNVMYWYQQKSSQAPKLLFHYYDKDFNNEADTPDNFQSRRPNTSFCFLDIRSPGLGDTAMYLCATSRDRTSPQHFGDGTRLSIL.

The rearrangement joins TRBV5-4 to TRBJ2-5, with TRBD2 as a possible D gene (5 bases). Germline CDR1 reads SGHNT; CDR2 reads YYREEE (reference sequence). V was cut by 4 bases and J by 6 bases, with 10 bases left in between. The CDR3 contains 12 residues. The DNA of the CDR3 is TGTGCCAGCAGCCCTCGAGGGAAGACCCAGTACTTC. This sequence encodes CASSPRGKTQYF.

The gene calls are TRBV4-2 and TRBJ2-1; 10 positions match TRBD2. This CDR3 is built from 18 residues. The trim removed 0 bases at V and 8 bases at J, leaving 13 bases unmatched. Per germline, CDR1 LGHNA and CDR2 YNFKEQ. The CDR3 DNA reads as TGTGCCAGCAGCCAAGATCTTGCGTGGGCTAGCGGGAGCGATGAGCAGTTCTTC. Translating it yields CASSQDLAWASGSDEQFF.

The chain joins TRBV6-5 to TRBJ1-2; D unclear. Trimming took off 6 bases at V and 2 bases at J, with 13 bases between the two ends. CDR3 size: 14 residues. The germline V gene encodes CDR1 MNHEY and CDR2 SVGAGI. The CDR3 spells CASRPARGNYGYTF. Written as DNA, the CDR3 is TGTGCCAGCAGGCCCGCCAGAGGGAACTATGGCTACACCTTC.

The chain couples TRBV2 to TRBJ1-5; D possibly corresponds to TRBD1 (5 bases). Trimming took off 4 bases at V and 7 bases at J, with 14 bases between the two ends. The CDR3 length is 14 residues. In germline, CDR1 is SNHLY, CDR2 FYNNEI. CDR3 bases: TGTGCCAGCAGTGGGGAGGGGCATGTACAGCCCCAGCATTTT. Amino acids: CASSGEGHVQPQHF.

The chain has TRBV6-1 and TRBJ1-5; TRBD1 is a possible D gene (6 bases). The CDR3 contains 14 residues. CDR1 is MNHNS, CDR2 SASEGT, per germline. The CDR3 loop reads CVAGGRGSNQPQHF. CDR3 DNA: TGTGTCGCGGGGGGGCGAGGTAGCAATCAGCCCCAGCATTTT.

The chain links TRBV30 to TRBJ2-5; TRBD2 is a possible D gene (7 bases). From germline, CDR1 is GTSNPN and CDR2 SVGIG (reference sequence). The length of the CDR3 is 15 residues. The germline V and J ends were trimmed by 4 bases and 1 base, with 16 bases remaining between them. The CDR3 DNA reads TGTGCCTGGAATGTGGTGGGGGGGCCCCAAGAGACCCAGTACTTC. It encodes CAWNVVGGPQETQYF. The entire variable domain, with the rest obtained from reference TRBV30 and TRBJ2-5, is as follows: SQTIHQWPATLVQPVGSPLSLECTVEGTSNPNLYWYRQAAGRGLQLLFYSVGIGQISSEVPQNLSASRPQDRQFILSSKKLLLSDSGFYLCAWNVVGGPQETQYFGPGTRLLVL.

To note about this clone: Additional DNA sequences in this sample encode the identical CDR3. The chain employs TRBV27 and TRBJ1-4; D unclear. Germline V gene data show CDR1 as MNHEY and CDR2 as SMNVEV (reference sequence). The CDR3 spans 15 residues. The ends were cut back, 2 bases at V and 0 bases at J, with 7 bases in the middle. CDR3 loop: CASSLSRATNEKLFF. The CDR3 DNA reads TGTGCCAGCAGTTTAAGTCGGGCAACTAATGAAAAACTGTTTTTT.